The 30 T cell receptor beta chains reported below all come from one sample, sequenced in a study of cytomegalovirus exposure and HLA in healthy donors. The PCR employed 60 Vbeta primers together with 13 Jbeta primers. Assay used: immunoSEQ multiplex PCR; TCRdb lists only in-frame clones, some missing. Among more than 110,000 clones listed, roughly two thirds were seen once. What was sequenced was PBMCs. Source of these receptors: a human donor in good health.

This chain uses TRBV28 with TRBJ2-5; D possibly corresponds to TRBD2 (5 bases). Germline CDR1 reads MDHEN; CDR2 reads SYDVKM. V was trimmed by 6 bases and J by 2 bases, leaving 16 bases between them. This CDR3 has 15 amino acids. Written as DNA, the CDR3 is TGTGCCAGCAGCCTACCCTACGGCGGGCAAGAGACCCAGTACTTC. It is translated as CASSLPYGGQETQYF.

The chain has TRBV6-5 and TRBJ2-7; no clear D gene. This CDR3 region has 14 residues. The V end lost 4 bases, the J end lost 7 bases, and 17 bases lay between the germline ends. From germline, CDR1 is MNHEY and CDR2 SVGAGI. CDR3 amino acids: CASSSNSIASEQYF. The CDR3 region has the DNA TGTGCCAGCAGTTCCAACTCTATTGCCTCTGAGCAGTACTTC.

The gene calls are TRBV7-9 and TRBJ1-2, with a weak D call TRBD1 (6 bases). V lost 5 bases, J lost 8 bases, and 15 bases lay in between. This CDR3 is built from 13 residues. Germline-derived CDR1 and CDR2 are SEHNR and FQNEAQ (reference sequence). CDR3 in DNA: TGTGCCAGCAGCCGGGTGGGGGCGGAAGGCTACACCTTC. Encoded protein: CASSRVGAEGYTF.

This clone appeared a few times. This CDR3 reads CASSFWVGAYEQYF. Written as DNA, the CDR3 is TGTGCCAGCAGCTTTTGGGTAGGAGCCTACGAGCAGTACTTC. The chain combines TRBV7-2 with TRBJ2-7; D gene uncertain. V shed 3 bases and J shed 2 bases, with 11 bases lying between them. The CDR3 runs 14 residues. The germline CDR1 and CDR2 sequences are SGHTA and FQGNSA.

The rearrangement links TRBV5-1 to TRBJ2-1; D possibly corresponds to TRBD2 (6 bases). The CDR3 has 15 residues. The V and J ends lost 1 base and 9 bases respectively, with 17 bases between them. From germline, CDR1 is SGHRS and CDR2 YFSETQ. The CDR3 DNA reads TGCGCCAGCAGCTTGTACGCGGGGATACGGGGTGAGCAGTTCTTC. Its protein is CASSLYAGIRGEQFF.

The chain employs TRBV7-2 and TRBJ2-3; 15 nucleotides agree with TRBD2. Germline assignment: CDR1 SGHTA and CDR2 FQGNSA. Trimming at V came to 4 bases and at J to 6 bases, leaving 5 bases not matched to a gene. The CDR3 runs to 16 residues. DNA for the CDR3: TGTGCCAGCAGCTGGACCGGGACTAGCGGGGGGGATACGCAGTATTTT. Translation: CASSWTGTSGGDTQYF.

J is TRBJ1-1 and V is TRBV7-3, with 7 bases matching TRBD1. CDR1 and CDR2 (germline): SGHTA, FQGTGA. The V and J ends lost 5 bases and 5 bases, in that order; junction bases with no gene match: 5. The CDR3 is made up of 13 amino acids. CDR3: CASSAYRGTEAFF. The CDR3 DNA is TGTGCCAGCAGCGCCTACAGGGGAACTGAAGCTTTCTTT.

This rearrangement joins TRBV19 to TRBJ1-6; D may be TRBD1 (6 bases). CDR3 size: 17 residues. V was shortened by 5 bases and J by 0 bases, with 14 bases between the two germline ends. The germline gives CDR1 LNHDA, CDR2 SQIVND (reference sequence). Here the CDR3 DNA reads TGTGCCAGTAGTCCCGGGACATTTAGCTCCTATAATTCACCCCTCCACTTT. As protein: CASSPGTFSSYNSPLHF.

The rearrangement joins TRBV6-5 to TRBJ1-5, with a tentative D call TRBD1 (6 bases). The CDR3 covers 13 residues. Between the trimmed V and J ends, which lost 6 bases and 4 bases, there was a span of 10 bases. Germline V lookup: CDR1 MNHEY, CDR2 SVGAGI. DNA for the CDR3: TGTGCCAGCAGGACAGGCATAAATCAGCCCCAGCATTTT. It translates to CASRTGINQPQHF.

The chain employs TRBV30 and TRBJ2-3, with a weak D call TRBD1 (6 bases). V was trimmed by 4 bases and J by 5 bases, leaving 13 bases between them. The germline CDR1 and CDR2 sequences are GTSNPN and SVGIG (reference sequence). The CDR3 totals 13 residues. DNA of the CDR3: TGTGCCTGGACAACAGGGTTGGGAGATACGCAGTATTTT. This encodes CAWTTGLGDTQYF.

This chain uses TRBV6-1 with TRBJ2-1; TRBD2 agrees at 13 bases. V shed 6 bases and J 5 bases; nucleotides not matched to a gene: 1. The CDR3 has 14 amino acids. The V gene's germline CDR1 is MNHNS and CDR2 SASEGT. CDR3 protein: CASSTSGRDNEQFF. Here the CDR3 DNA reads TGTGCCAGCAGCACTAGCGGGAGGGACAATGAGCAGTTCTTC.

In its sample, this clone was seen once. The chain links TRBV7-3 to TRBJ2-1; 7 bases agree with TRBD2. The CDR3 totals 17 residues. V lost 2 bases, J lost 4 bases, and 11 bases stayed unmatched. The germline CDR1 and CDR2 sequences are SGHTA and FQGTGA. The CDR3 loop is CASSLLPSGTQYNEQFF. CDR3 coding DNA: TGTGCCAGCAGCTTATTGCCTAGCGGAACCCAATACAATGAGCAGTTCTTC.

The chain couples TRBV28 to TRBJ2-6; 8 nucleotides align to TRBD1. V was pared by 6 bases and J by 1 base, with 5 bases of the junction left unmatched. Germline V CDR1 and CDR2: MDHEN, SYDVKM. The CDR3 has 16 amino acids. CDR3 DNA: TGTGCCAGCAGGACAGGGGCACTGTCTGGGGCCAACGTCCTGACTTTC. Translated, it gives CASRTGALSGANVLTF. Full variable domain (outside the CDR3, taken from reference TRBV28 and TRBJ2-6): DVKVTQSSRYLVKRTGEKVFLECVQDMDHENMFWYRQDPGLGLRLIYFSYDVKMKEKGDIPEGYSVSREKKERFSLILESASTNQTSMYLCASRTGALSGANVLTFGAGSRLTVL.

V and J are TRBV19 and TRBJ1-5; 10 bases match TRBD1. Trimming removed 6 bases from V and 2 bases from J; junction bases left unmatched: 4. Looked up from germline, CDR1 is LNHDA and CDR2 is SQIVND (reference sequence). The length of the CDR3 is 15 residues. CDR3 DNA: TGTGCCAGTAGGGATGGACAGGGGGGCAATCAGCCCCAGCATTTT. Protein: CASRDGQGGNQPQHF. The variable domain in full, completed from reference TRBV19 and TRBJ1-5, reads DGGITQSPKYLFRKEGQNVTLSCEQNLNHDAMYWYRQDPGQGLRLIYYSQIVNDFQKGDIAEGYSVSREKKESFPLTVTSAQKNPTAFYLCASRDGQGGNQPQHFGDGTRLSIL.

This chain connects TRBV5-6 to TRBJ1-3; D is possibly TRBD1 (6 bases). CDR3 length: 14 amino acids. The V gene's germline CDR1 is SGHDT and CDR2 YYEEEE. With 2 bases removed from V and 4 bases from J, the gap between germline ends came to 10 bases. This chain's CDR3 is CASSLTGHGNTIYF. The CDR3 coding sequence is TGTGCCAGCAGCTTAACAGGGCACGGAAACACCATATATTTT.

The chain combines TRBV5-1 with TRBJ1-1, with D maybe TRBD1 (6 bases). V lost 3 bases, J lost 3 bases, and 12 bases lay in between. Germline CDR1 reads SGHRS; CDR2 reads YFSETQ. The length of the CDR3 is 14 residues. The CDR3 nucleotides are TGCGCCAGCAGCTCTGGACAGCCACACACTGAAGCTTTCTTT. Translation gives CASSSGQPHTEAFF.

V is TRBV4-1 and J is TRBJ2-5, with TRBD1 as a possible D gene (5 bases). V was shortened by 1 base and J by 2 bases, with 8 bases between the two germline ends. Germline V gene lookup returns CDR1 MGHRA and CDR2 YSYEKL. CDR3 size: 14 residues. The CDR3 DNA follows: TGCGCCAGCAGCCAAGTTCAGGGTCAAGAGACCCAGTACTTC. It is translated as CASSQVQGQETQYF.

The chain recombines TRBV11-2 with TRBJ1-1, with D maybe TRBD1 (5 bases). Trimming removed 1 base from V and 11 bases from J, with 14 bases in between. Looked up from germline, CDR1 is SGHAT and CDR2 is FQNNGV. The CDR3 contains 13 residues. The CDR3 protein is CASSLGSGSGAFF. CDR3 DNA: TGTGCCAGCAGCTTAGGATCAGGGTCTGGTGCTTTCTTT.

The chain uses TRBV7-6 and TRBJ2-1; possibly TRBD2 for D (5 bases). Trimming stripped 5 bases from V and 3 bases from J, with 11 bases between. CDR1 is SGHVS and CDR2 is FNYEAQ in the germline V gene. The CDR3 has 14 amino acids. CDR3 DNA sequence: TGTGCCAGCAGCCTAGGGAGTGTCTACAATGAGCAGTTCTTC. This codes for CASSLGSVYNEQFF.

This clone was counted a few times. This chain joins TRBV6-5 and TRBJ2-5; D may be TRBD1 (6 bases). This CDR3 contains 14 residues. Per germline, CDR1 MNHEY and CDR2 SVGAGI. V gave up 0 bases and J gave up 14 bases, with 19 bases separating them. CDR3 amino acids: CASSYSGRGNAKYF. CDR3 DNA sequence: TGTGCCAGCAGTTACTCGGGCAGGGGTAATGCCAAATACTTC.

The rearrangement uses TRBV5-6 and TRBJ2-2, with 10 bases fitting TRBD1. The germline V gene has CDR1 SGHDT and CDR2 YYEEEE. With V trimmed by 6 bases and J by 6 bases, 2 bases remained unmatched. CDR3 length: 13 amino acids. This CDR3 reads CASTGTGAGELFF. CDR3 in DNA: TGTGCCAGCACAGGGACAGGGGCCGGGGAGCTGTTTTTT.

The chain has TRBV10-3 and TRBJ1-2; TRBD1 aligns across 12 bases. The V segment lost 6 bases and the J segment 5 bases; nucleotides outside the gene matches: 4. Germline lookup yields CDR1 ENHRY and CDR2 SYGVKD. The CDR3 loop spans 14 amino acids. CDR3 nucleotides: TGTGCCATCAGAGGGACAGGGGGCACGTATGGCTACACCTTC. This codes for CAIRGTGGTYGYTF.

DNA for the CDR3: TGTGCCAGCTCACCATCCGACATGGTAGAGACTGAAGCTTTCTTT. Its translation: CASSPSDMVETEAFF. The chain uses TRBV18 and TRBJ1-1; the D is unclear. The CDR3 extends over 15 amino acids. Per germline, CDR1 KGHSH and CDR2 LQKENI. Trimming pared 2 bases from V and 5 bases from J, leaving 15 bases between.

As concerns this clone: This may come from a read error, since a much larger clone is one base off. V gene TRBV6-1 combines with J gene TRBJ2-2; the match to TRBD1 covers 7 bases. With V trimmed by 2 bases and J by 3 bases, 0 bases remained unmatched. The CDR3 sequence is 14 residues long. The germline CDR1 and CDR2 sequences are MNHNS and SASEGT. The DNA for the CDR3 is TGTGCCAGCAGTGAACAGGGGGACACCGGGGAGCTGTTTTTT. It is translated as CASSEQGDTGELFF.

The chain combines TRBV19 with TRBJ2-1; 11 positions agree with TRBD2. The V gene's germline CDR1 is LNHDA and CDR2 SQIVND (reference sequence). V lost 3 bases and J lost 11; bases outside the gene matches: 15. The CDR3 sequence is 17 residues long. CDR3 protein: CASSILPLTSGDTKQFF. CDR3 in DNA: TGTGCCAGTAGTATTCTCCCCCTGACTAGCGGGGATACAAAGCAGTTCTTC.

This rearrangement joins TRBV5-3 to TRBJ2-3; TRBD2 agrees at 14 bases. TRBV5-3 counts as an open reading frame of uncertain function. The CDR3 consists of 18 residues. The V segment lost 0 bases and the J segment 2 bases; nucleotides outside the gene matches: 5. The CDR3 protein is CARSLGLAGGPHTDTQYF. The CDR3 DNA sequence: TGTGCCAGAAGCTTGGGACTAGCGGGGGGGCCCCACACAGATACGCAGTATTTT.

This clone was counted a single time. The V gene is TRBV18, the J gene TRBJ2-7; 11 positions match TRBD1. The CDR3 has 14 amino acids. Trimming took 5 bases from V and 4 from J; bases not matched to a gene: 4. Germline assignment: CDR1 KGHSH and CDR2 LQKENI. This CDR3 reads CASSSGQGGYEQYF. In nucleotides, the CDR3 is TGTGCCAGCTCATCGGGACAGGGGGGGTACGAGCAGTACTTC. Looking up the rest from reference TRBV18 and TRBJ2-7 gives the full variable domain: NAGVMQNPRHLVRRRGQEARLRCSPMKGHSHVYWYRQLPEEGLKFMVYLQKENIIDESGMPKERFSAEFPKEGPSILRIQQVVRGDSAAYFCASSSGQGGYEQYFGPGTRLTVT.

V gene TRBV18 combines with J gene TRBJ1-6, with 10 positions matching TRBD1. The germline CDR1 and CDR2 sequences are KGHSH and LQKENI. V shed 8 bases, J shed 9 bases, and the junction held 10 bases outside the gene matches. The CDR3 is made up of 15 amino acids. CDR3 amino acids: CASRSGTGDVSPLHF. In DNA form, the CDR3 reads TGTGCCAGCCGATCCGGGACAGGGGACGTTTCACCCCTCCACTTT.

The chain has TRBV5-1 and TRBJ2-5; D unclear. The J call is uncertain, as TRBJ2-7 better fits the DNA end. Germline CDR1 and CDR2: SGHRS and YFSETQ. CDR3 length: 11 residues. The CDR3 DNA sequence: TGCGCCCCGATAACTTTATACGAGCAGTACTTC. Its translation is CAPITLYEQYF.

The chain employs TRBV4-1 and TRBJ2-1; tentatively, D is TRBD2 (6 bases). Trimming stripped 4 bases from V and 8 bases from J, with 18 bases between. The CDR3 has 15 residues. The germline gives CDR1 MGHRA, CDR2 YSYEKL. The CDR3 here is CASSRGGAGWHEQFF. The CDR3 DNA sequence: TGCGCCAGCAGCCGGGGCGGGGCAGGGTGGCATGAGCAGTTCTTC.